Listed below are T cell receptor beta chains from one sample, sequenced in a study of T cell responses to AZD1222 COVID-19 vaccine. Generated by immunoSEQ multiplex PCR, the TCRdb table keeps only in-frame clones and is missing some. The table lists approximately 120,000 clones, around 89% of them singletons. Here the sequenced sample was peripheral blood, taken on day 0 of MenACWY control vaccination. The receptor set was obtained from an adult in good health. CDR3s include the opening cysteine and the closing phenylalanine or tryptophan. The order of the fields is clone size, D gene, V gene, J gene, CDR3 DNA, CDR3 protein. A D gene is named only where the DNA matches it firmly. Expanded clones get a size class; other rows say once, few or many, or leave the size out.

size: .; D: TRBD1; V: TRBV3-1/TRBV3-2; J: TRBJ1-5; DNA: TGTGCCAGCAGCCAAGGGGGACAGAGGAATCAGCCCCAGCATTTT; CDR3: CASSQGGQRNQPQHF
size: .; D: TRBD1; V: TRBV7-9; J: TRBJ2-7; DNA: TGTGCCAGCAGCCAAGGGACAGGGAATACCTACGAGCAGTACTTC; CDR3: CASSQGTGNTYEQYF
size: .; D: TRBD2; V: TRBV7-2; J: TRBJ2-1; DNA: TGTGCCAGCAGCTTAGTTAGCGGGGGGGCCTACAATGAGCAGTTCTTC; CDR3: CASSLVSGGAYNEQFF
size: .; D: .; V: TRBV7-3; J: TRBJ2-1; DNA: TGTGCCAGCAGCGCCTACAACAATGAGCAGTTCTTC; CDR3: CASSAYNNEQFF
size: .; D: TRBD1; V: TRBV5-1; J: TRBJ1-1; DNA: TGCGCCAGCAGCTGGGATAGACAGGGGGCACACACTGAAGCTTTCTTT; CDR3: CASSWDRQGAHTEAFF
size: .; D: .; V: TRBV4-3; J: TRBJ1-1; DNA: TGCGCCAGCGGTTTGACAGTGAAGAACACTGAAGCTTTCTTT; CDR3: CASGLTVKNTEAFF
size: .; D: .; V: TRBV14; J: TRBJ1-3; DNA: TGTGCCAGCAGCCAAGATATAATATCTGGAAACACCATATATTTT; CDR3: CASSQDIISGNTIYF
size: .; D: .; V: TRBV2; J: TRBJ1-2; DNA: TGTGCCAGCAGCCCCCCCGACAGAACTAACTATGGCTACACCTTC; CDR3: CASSPPDRTNYGYTF
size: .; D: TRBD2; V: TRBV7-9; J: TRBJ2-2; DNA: TGTGCCAGCAGCCCCCCGGGACTAATGAACACCGGGGAGCTGTTTTTT; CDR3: CASSPPGLMNTGELFF
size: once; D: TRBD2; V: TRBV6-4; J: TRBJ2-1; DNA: TGTGCCAGCAGCCCGGGGCCGCGAGGACTAGAACCCTACAATGAGCAGTTCTTC; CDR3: CASSPGPRGLEPYNEQFF
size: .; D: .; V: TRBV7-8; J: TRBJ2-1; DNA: TGTGCCAGCAGCCCACAGGGAGGGCATGAGCAGTTCTTC; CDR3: CASSPQGGHEQFF
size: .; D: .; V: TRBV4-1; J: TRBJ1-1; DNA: TGCGCCAGCAGCCCAAGGGCCGGGTCTGAAGCTTTCTTT; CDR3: CASSPRAGSEAFF
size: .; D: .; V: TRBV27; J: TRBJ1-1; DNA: TGTGCCAGCAGTTTTGGGGGGAGAAACACTGAAGCTTTCTTT; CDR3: CASSFGGRNTEAFF
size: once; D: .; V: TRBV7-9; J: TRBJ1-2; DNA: TGTGCCAGCAGCCACGGGAGGGACTATGGCTACACCTTC; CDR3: CASSHGRDYGYTF
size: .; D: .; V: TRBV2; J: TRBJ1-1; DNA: TGTGCCAGCACCCCAGAGGGACGGCTGAACACTGAAGCTTTCTTT; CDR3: CASTPEGRLNTEAFF
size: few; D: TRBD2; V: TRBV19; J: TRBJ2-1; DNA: TGTGCCAGTAGTAAACTAGCGGGAGGAGGGGACAATGAGCAGTTCTTC; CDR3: CASSKLAGGGDNEQFF
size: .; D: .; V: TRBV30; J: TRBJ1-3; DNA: TGTGCCTGGAGTGCAGGGTGGGCGGGAAACACCATATATTTT; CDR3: CAWSAGWAGNTIYF
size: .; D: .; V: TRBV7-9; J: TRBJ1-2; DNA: TGTGCCAGCAGCTTACGAGACAGGAACTATGGCTACACCTTC; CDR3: CASSLRDRNYGYTF
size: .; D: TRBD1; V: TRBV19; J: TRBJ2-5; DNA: TGTGCCAGTAGTATAGGGGGACAGGGAAGAGAGACCCAGTACTTC; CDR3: CASSIGGQGRETQYF
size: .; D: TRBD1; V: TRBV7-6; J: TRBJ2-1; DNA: TGTGCCAGCAGCTTAGAGGACAGGGGATACAATGAGCAGTTCTTC; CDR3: CASSLEDRGYNEQFF
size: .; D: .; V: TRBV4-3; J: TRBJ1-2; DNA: TGCGCCAGCAGCCAAGCGACGACATTCTATGGCTACACCTTC; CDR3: CASSQATTFYGYTF
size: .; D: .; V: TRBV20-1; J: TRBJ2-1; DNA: TGCAGTGCGGGGAAATTTGAGCAGTTCTTC; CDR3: CSAGKFEQFF
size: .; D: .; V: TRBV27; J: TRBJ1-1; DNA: TGTGCCAGCAGTTTATTGGTGGACCGGTTGGCAGAAGCTTTCTTT; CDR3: CASSLLVDRLAEAFF
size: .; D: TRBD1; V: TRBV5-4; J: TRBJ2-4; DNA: TGTGCCAGCAGCGGGGACAGTTTAGCCAAAAACATTCAGTACTTC; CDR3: CASSGDSLAKNIQYF
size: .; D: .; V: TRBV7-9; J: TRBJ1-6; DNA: TGTGCCAGCAGCTTAGTCTTAGGGGTGGATTCACCCCTCCACTTT; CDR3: CASSLVLGVDSPLHF
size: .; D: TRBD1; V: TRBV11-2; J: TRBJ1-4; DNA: TGTGCCAGCAGGGGACAGGGGGCGGGTGAAAAACTGTTTTTT; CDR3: CASRGQGAGEKLFF
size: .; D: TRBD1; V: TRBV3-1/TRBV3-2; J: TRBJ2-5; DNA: TGTGCCAGCAGCCAAGATCGCGGACAGGCCCAAGAGACCCAGTACTTC; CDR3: CASSQDRGQAQETQYF
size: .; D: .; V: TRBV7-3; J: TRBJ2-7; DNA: TGTGCCAGCAGCTTAGACGGTCAAAAGGGGGAGCAGTACTTC; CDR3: CASSLDGQKGEQYF
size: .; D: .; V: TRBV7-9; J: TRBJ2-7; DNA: TGTGCCAGCAGCTTAGATGAGCAGTACTTC; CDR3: CASSLDEQYF
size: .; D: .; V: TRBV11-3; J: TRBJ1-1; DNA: TGTGCCAGCAGCTCGGGGGCGGACACTGAAGCTTTCTTT; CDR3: CASSSGADTEAFF
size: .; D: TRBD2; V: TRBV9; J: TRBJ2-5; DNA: TGTGCCAGCAGCACTTTAGCGGGAGGGTACCAAGAGACCCAGTACTTC; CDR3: CASSTLAGGYQETQYF
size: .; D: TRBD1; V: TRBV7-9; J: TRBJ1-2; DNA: TGTGCCAGCAGCTGGGGGACAGGGGCTACCTATGGCTACACCTTC; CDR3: CASSWGTGATYGYTF
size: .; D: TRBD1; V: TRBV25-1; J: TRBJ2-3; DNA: TGTGCCAGCAGTCCCAGGACAGGGAAAAGCACAGATACGCAGTATTTT; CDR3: CASSPRTGKSTDTQYF
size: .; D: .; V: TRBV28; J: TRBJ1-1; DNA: TGTGCCACCCCCCAGGAGACTGAAGCTTTCTTT; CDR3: CATPQETEAFF
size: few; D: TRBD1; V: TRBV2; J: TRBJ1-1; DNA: TGTGCCAGTATGGGACAGATGAACACTGAAGCTTTCTTT; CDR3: CASMGQMNTEAFF
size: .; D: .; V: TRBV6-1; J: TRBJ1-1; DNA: TGTGCCAGCAGTGATGGGAGTAAAGATTCGCTAGCTTTCTTT; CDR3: CASSDGSKDSLAFF
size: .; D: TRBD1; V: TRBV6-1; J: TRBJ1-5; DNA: TGTGCCAGCAGTGCCCCCAACAGGGGAGGAGGCAATCAGCCCCAGCATTTT; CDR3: CASSAPNRGGGNQPQHF
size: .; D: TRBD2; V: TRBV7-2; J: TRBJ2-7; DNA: TGTGCCAGCAGCTCGTTCCCAGCGGGGGCGAGCGAGCAGTACTTC; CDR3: CASSSFPAGASEQYF
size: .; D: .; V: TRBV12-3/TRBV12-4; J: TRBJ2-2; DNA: TGTGCCAGCGGTACGACCGGGGAGCTGTTTTTT; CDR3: CASGTTGELFF
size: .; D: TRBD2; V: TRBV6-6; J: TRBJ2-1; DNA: TGTGCCAGCAGGAATTCCCATAGCGGGAGGGAGAATGAGCAGTTCTTC; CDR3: CASRNSHSGRENEQFF
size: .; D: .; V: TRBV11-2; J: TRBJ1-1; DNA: TGTGCCAGCAGGGGAACAGGAACTGAAGCTTTCTTT; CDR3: CASRGTGTEAFF
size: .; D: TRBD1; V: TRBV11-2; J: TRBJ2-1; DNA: TGTGCCAGCAGCATAGACAGGGGCGCCTACAATGAGCAGTTCTTC; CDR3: CASSIDRGAYNEQFF
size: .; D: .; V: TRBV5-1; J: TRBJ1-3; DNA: TGCGCCAGCAGCCCTCGAGAGAGCGGCTCTGGAAACACCATATATTTT; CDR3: CASSPRESGSGNTIYF
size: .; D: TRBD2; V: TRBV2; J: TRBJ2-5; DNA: TGTGCCAGCAGTGTTCAGCGGGAGATAGGAGAGACCCAGTACTTC; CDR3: CASSVQREIGETQYF
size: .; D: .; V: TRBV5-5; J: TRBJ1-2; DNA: TGTGCCAGCAGCTTCCTGGGGGCGAACGGCTACACCTTC; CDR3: CASSFLGANGYTF
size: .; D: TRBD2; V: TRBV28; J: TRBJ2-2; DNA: TGTGCCAGCAGTCAAGGGACTAGCGGGAGTACCGGGGAGCTGTTTTTT; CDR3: CASSQGTSGSTGELFF
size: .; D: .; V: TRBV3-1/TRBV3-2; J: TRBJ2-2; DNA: TGTGCCAGCAGCTCGCGGGGGCACACCGGGGAGCTGTTTTTT; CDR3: CASSSRGHTGELFF
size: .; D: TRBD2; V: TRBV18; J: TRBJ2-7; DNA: TGTGCCAGCTCACCCGGGGAGGGACCCTACGAGCAGTACTTC; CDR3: CASSPGEGPYEQYF
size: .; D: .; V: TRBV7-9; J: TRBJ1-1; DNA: TGTGCCAGCAGGTCAGGAGGGGCCACTGAAGCTTTCTTT; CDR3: CASRSGGATEAFF
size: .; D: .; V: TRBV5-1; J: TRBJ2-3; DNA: TGCGCCAGCAGCTTGGTTAGTAGCGGCTCGGCAGATACGCAGTATTTT; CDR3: CASSLVSSGSADTQYF
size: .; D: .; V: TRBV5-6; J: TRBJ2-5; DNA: TGTGCCAGCAGCACCGCAGAGACCCAGTACTTC; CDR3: CASSTAETQYF
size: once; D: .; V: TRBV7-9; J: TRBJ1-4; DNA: TGTGCCAGCAGCTTAGTTGGGGTAACTAATGAAAAACTGTTTTTT; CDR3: CASSLVGVTNEKLFF
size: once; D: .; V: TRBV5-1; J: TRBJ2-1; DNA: TGCGCCAGCAGCTTGGAGGGTTCCTACAATGAGCAGTTCTTC; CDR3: CASSLEGSYNEQFF
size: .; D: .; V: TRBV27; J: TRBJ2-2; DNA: TGTGCCAGCAGTTTATTTTCCGGGGAGCTGTTTTTT; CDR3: CASSLFSGELFF
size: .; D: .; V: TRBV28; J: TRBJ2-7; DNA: TGTGCCAGCAGTTTCCCCACAGGGTTGGAAGAGCAGTACTTC; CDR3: CASSFPTGLEEQYF
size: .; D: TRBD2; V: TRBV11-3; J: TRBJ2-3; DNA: TGTGCCAGCAGCTTCCGGGGACTAGCGGGAGAGCAAACAGATACGCAGTATTTT; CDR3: CASSFRGLAGEQTDTQYF
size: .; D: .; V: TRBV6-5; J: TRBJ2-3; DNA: TGTGCCAGCAGTTACCAAGCGCCAGATACGCAGTATTTT; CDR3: CASSYQAPDTQYF
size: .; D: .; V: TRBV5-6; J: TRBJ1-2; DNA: TGTGCCAGCAGCTTGGGAGGGTTTCGTGGTGGCTACACCTTC; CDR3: CASSLGGFRGGYTF
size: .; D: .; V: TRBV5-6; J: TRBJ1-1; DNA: TGTGCCAGCAGCTTGATTTTTCGGGGCGACACTGAAGCTTTCTTT; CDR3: CASSLIFRGDTEAFF